This note documents a single TCR beta chain sequence. Its matching antigen is unknown. This CDR3 is built from 14 residues. The germline V gene encodes CDR1 DFQATT and CDR2 SNEGSKA (reference sequence). TCRdb used MiXCR to reprocess the 5' RACE reads, holding one entry per CDR3 protein. The sample records 460,000 or so distinct CDR3 sequences, 13% to 15% being singletons. The source of the sample is a study of identical twins. Findings and limits, study-wide: In cord blood, abundant beta clonotypes had fewer insertions; memory showed no trend. Invariant T cells like MAIT and iNKT could partly confound the zero-insertion analyses. Out-of-frame alpha sequences shared between twins exhibited an excess of low generation probability.

The sample also formed part of further work on yellow fever vaccine responses in identical twins.

The origin of this receptor is a woman between 18 and 29 years old in good health. This rearrangement joins TRBV20-1 to TRBJ2-2; 11 bases line up with TRBD2. Sequencing input: CD4+ T cells sorted from blood. The CDR3 DNA reads TGCCGAGCGAGTAGCGGGAGGGCTACCGGGGAGCTGTTTTTT. This gives the protein CRASSGRATGELFF.